These T cell receptor beta chains were read from a single sample in a study of vaccination and CD4 T cells after COVID-19. These receptors are not linked to any known antigen. TCRdb independently ran MiXCR on the PCR reads; one entry per CDR3 protein. The repertoire consists of some 9,500 distinct CDR3 sequences, with approximately 67% occurring once and the leading ten covering roughly 10%. The sequences come from CD4+ T cells from blood, cultured in vitro, collected before SARS-CoV-2 vaccination. The source is a human donor who had recovered from COVID-19. Each CDR3 is given with its conserved first and last residue. The D gene is left open where the match is weak. Clone sizes are given selectively: once, few, many, or a class where the clone is expanded.

clone_size,d_call,v_call,j_call,cdr3_aa,cdr3_nt
-,TRBD2,TRBV7-9,TRBJ2-5,CASSLSGRRGETQYF,TGTGCCAGCAGCTTATCCGGGAGGAGAGGAGAGACCCAGTACTTC
-,-,TRBV7-3,TRBJ2-2,CASSHTPLGQNTGELFF,TGTGCCAGCAGCCATACGCCGTTGGGACAGAACACCGGGGAGCTGTTTTTT
few,TRBD1,TRBV2,TRBJ1-6,CASSEGRSGGNSPLHF,TGTGCCAGCAGTGAAGGTCGGTCAGGGGGTAATTCACCCCTCCACTTT
few,-,TRBV20-1,TRBJ2-3,CSARDTRAYTQYF,TGCAGTGCTAGAGATACACGGGCATATACGCAGTATTTT
-,TRBD1,TRBV7-2,TRBJ2-7,CASRPDRGIYEQYF,TGTGCCAGCAGGCCGGACAGGGGGATCTACGAGCAGTACTTC
-,-,TRBV4-2,TRBJ1-6,CASSQVRGTDSSPLHF,TGTGCCAGCAGCCAAGTCCGGGGAACTGATTCCTCACCCCTCCACTTT
-,-,TRBV30,TRBJ2-6,CAWTSGANVLTF,TGTGCCTGGACCTCTGGGGCCAACGTCCTGACTTTC
few,-,TRBV6-1,TRBJ2-3,CASSNIAGTDTQYF,TGTGCCAGCAGCAACATCGCGGGTACAGATACGCAGTATTTT
-,TRBD2,TRBV20-1,TRBJ2-4,CSARDKSGGSGGKNIQYF,TGCAGTGCTAGAGATAAATCAGGCGGGAGTGGAGGCAAAAACATTCAGTACTTC
few,TRBD1,TRBV2,TRBJ1-5,CASSATGGYQPQHF,TGTGCCAGCAGTGCCACAGGGGGATATCAGCCCCAGCATTTT
-,-,TRBV4-1,TRBJ1-6,CASSPQGTANSPLHF,TGCGCCAGCAGCCCCCAGGGGACGGCAAATTCACCCCTCCACTTT
-,-,TRBV27,TRBJ1-6,CASSPKYNSPLHF,TGTGCCAGCAGTCCCAAATATAATTCACCCCTCCACTTT
once,TRBD2,TRBV5-4,TRBJ2-1,CASSLAAGGGLNEQFF,TGTGCCAGCAGCTTGGCTGCGGGAGGGGGCCTCAATGAGCAGTTCTTC
once,-,TRBV20-1,TRBJ2-7,CSANLAFEQYF,TGCAGTGCGAACCTAGCTTTCGAGCAGTACTTC
-,-,TRBV12-3/TRBV12-4,TRBJ2-7,CASSWSSYEQYF,TGTGCCAGCAGCTGGAGCTCCTACGAGCAGTACTTC
-,-,TRBV27,TRBJ2-7,CASNPNGVTYEQYF,TGTGCCAGCAATCCGAACGGGGTAACCTACGAGCAGTACTTC
-,TRBD2,TRBV28,TRBJ2-3,CASTTLAGSSTDTQYF,TGTGCCAGCACCACCCTAGCGGGGTCTAGCACAGATACGCAGTATTTT
-,TRBD1,TRBV6-1,TRBJ1-1,CASSARGGNTEAFF,TGTGCCAGCAGTGCCAGGGGGGGTAACACTGAAGCTTTCTTT
-,-,TRBV2,TRBJ2-7,CASSVGSGTWEQYF,TGTGCCAGCAGTGTTGGCTCAGGGACCTGGGAGCAGTACTTC
-,-,TRBV28,TRBJ2-3,CASSSMTDTQYF,TGTGCCAGCAGTTCCATGACAGATACGCAGTATTTT
-,-,TRBV27,TRBJ1-2,CASSLRQPSNYGYTF,TGTGCCAGCAGTTTAAGACAGCCATCTAACTATGGCTACACCTTC
-,TRBD1,TRBV6-2/TRBV6-3,TRBJ1-1,CASRAGGRGNTEAFF,TGTGCCAGCAGGGCAGGGGGCAGGGGGAACACTGAAGCTTTCTTT
-,TRBD2,TRBV29-1,TRBJ2-3,CSVEGAPESGNTDTQYF,TGCAGCGTTGAAGGGGCTCCGGAGAGCGGGAACACAGATACGCAGTATTTT
-,TRBD1,TRBV28,TRBJ1-5,CASSSGDRGNQPQHF,TGTGCCAGCAGCTCCGGCGACAGGGGCAATCAGCCCCAGCATTTT
-,-,TRBV20-1,TRBJ1-5,CSANPGAGEYQPQHF,TGCAGTGCGAATCCGGGAGCCGGAGAGTATCAGCCCCAGCATTTT
few,TRBD1,TRBV20-1,TRBJ2-5,CSVPTGPGEETQYF,TGCAGTGTCCCGACAGGGCCCGGGGAAGAGACCCAGTACTTC
-,-,TRBV27,TRBJ1-5,CASSFRDTLPQHF,TGTGCCAGCAGTTTCCGGGACACCCTTCCCCAGCATTTT
-,-,TRBV19,TRBJ2-7,CASSIVLDYEQYF,TGTGCCAGTAGTATAGTTCTCGACTACGAGCAGTACTTC
-,TRBD1,TRBV25-1,TRBJ2-2,CASSPYGQGGTGELFF,TGTGCCAGCAGTCCCTATGGACAGGGAGGCACCGGGGAGCTGTTTTTT
-,-,TRBV20-1,TRBJ2-3,CSATGQSSTDTQYF,TGCAGTGCTACCGGACAGTCGAGCACAGATACGCAGTATTTT
-,-,TRBV9,TRBJ1-2,CASSVDQGNLYGYTF,TGTGCCAGCAGCGTAGACCAAGGGAACCTCTATGGCTACACCTTC
-,TRBD2,TRBV27,TRBJ2-1,CASSLLSGSGNEQFF,TGTGCCAGCAGTTTATTAAGCGGGAGTGGGAATGAGCAGTTCTTC
-,-,TRBV25-1,TRBJ1-2,CASSDSMGYGYTF,TGTGCCAGCAGTGACTCGATGGGCTATGGCTACACCTTC
-,TRBD2,TRBV19,TRBJ2-5,CASSMGLAGVETQYF,TGTGCCAGTAGTATGGGGCTAGCGGGAGTCGAGACCCAGTACTTC
-,TRBD1,TRBV7-2,TRBJ2-5,CASSFSGGEETQYF,TGTGCCAGCAGCTTTTCAGGGGGCGAAGAGACCCAGTACTTC
-,-,TRBV6-1,TRBJ1-5,CASSVSRDHQPQHF,TGTGCCAGCAGCGTTTCAAGGGACCATCAGCCCCAGCATTTT
-,-,TRBV9,TRBJ1-2,CASSVDSGNYGYTF,TGTGCCAGCAGCGTAGATAGTGGTAACTATGGCTACACCTTC